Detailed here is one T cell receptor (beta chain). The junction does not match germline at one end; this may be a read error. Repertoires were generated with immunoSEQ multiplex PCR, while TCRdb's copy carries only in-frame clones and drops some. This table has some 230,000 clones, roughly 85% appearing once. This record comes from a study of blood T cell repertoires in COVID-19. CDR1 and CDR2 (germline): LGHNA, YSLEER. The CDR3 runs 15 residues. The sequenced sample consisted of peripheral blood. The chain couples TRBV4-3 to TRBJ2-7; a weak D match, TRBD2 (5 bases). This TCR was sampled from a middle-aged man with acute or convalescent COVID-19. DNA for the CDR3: TGCGCCAGCAACCAAGGGAGCGGTCTGTTGGGAGAGCAGTACTTC. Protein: CASNQGSGLLGEQYF.